The 21 T cell receptor beta chains given below trace back to one sample, sequenced in a study of Graves' ophthalmopathy and Graves' hyperthyroidism. The authors amplified TCR beta CDR3 regions, and they did so from RNA transcripts for repertoire sequencing. RT-PCR with HTBI primers came first, then second-round multiplex PCR. Each CDR3 protein is one row after TCRdb ran MiXCR on the multiplex PCR reads. The sample has about 240,000 distinct CDR3 sequences, about 47% seen once. Material for sequencing was peripheral blood. The receptors originated from an adult man with Graves' ophthalmopathy.

This clonotype has at least ten counts. This chain joins TRBV25-1 and TRBJ2-2; the match to TRBD2 covers 9 bases. There are 13 residues in the CDR3. Germline CDR1 reads MGHDK; CDR2 reads SYGVNS. Trimming removed 4 bases from V and 6 bases from J; junction bases left unmatched: 0. Here the CDR3 DNA reads TGTGCCAGCAGTGGGACTAGCGCCGGGGAGCTGTTTTTT. It yields the protein CASSGTSAGELFF.

The chain combines TRBV10-3 with TRBJ1-2, with 8 bases fitting TRBD1. Germline-derived CDR1 and CDR2 are ENHRY and SYGVKD. The CDR3 is made up of 15 amino acids. The V gene end was trimmed by 4 bases and the J gene end by 6 bases; junction bases not matched to a gene: 10. The CDR3 here is CAISAAGTGRHGYTF. The CDR3 bases are TGTGCCATCAGTGCAGCAGGGACAGGACGGCATGGCTACACCTTC.

The rearrangement joins TRBV7-9 to TRBJ2-5; no reliable D call. The end of the DNA is better explained by TRBJ2-1, so the J call may be wrong. In germline, CDR1 is SEHNR, CDR2 FQNEAQ (reference sequence). The CDR3 contains 12 residues. The CDR3 region has the DNA TGTGCCAGCAGCTTCGTGGCCAATGAGCAGTTCTTC. This translates into CASSFVANEQFF.

The chain joins TRBV27 to TRBJ2-6; 10 bases align to TRBD1. The germline V gene encodes CDR1 MNHEY and CDR2 SMNVEV (reference sequence). Germline trimming cut 6 bases from V and 0 bases from J; bases unmatched to any gene: 11. The CDR3 is 19 residues long. The CDR3: CASSTSPGTGVSGANVLTF. CDR3 coding DNA: TGTGCCAGCAGCACCAGTCCCGGGACAGGGGTCTCTGGGGCCAACGTCCTGACTTTC.

The gene calls are TRBV9 and TRBJ2-7, with 10 nucleotides matching TRBD1. There are 15 residues in the CDR3. Germline V gives CDR1 SGDLS, CDR2 YYNGEE. V was pared by 4 bases and J by 6 bases, with 10 bases of the junction left unmatched. CDR3 amino acids: CASSFPPGTGVEQYF. As DNA, the CDR3 is TGTGCCAGCAGCTTTCCCCCCGGGACAGGGGTCGAGCAGTACTTC. Looking up the rest from reference TRBV9 and TRBJ2-7 gives the full variable domain: DSGVTQTPKHLITATGQRVTLRCSPRSGDLSVYWYQQSLDQGLQFLIQYYNGEERAKGNILERFSAQQFPDLHSELNLSSLELGDSALYFCASSFPPGTGVEQYFGPGTRLTVT.

The rearrangement uses TRBV20-1 and TRBJ1-4; no reliable D call. The V gene lost 5 bases and the J gene lost 2 bases, with 15 bases spanning the gap. The germline V gene has CDR1 DFQATT and CDR2 SNEGSKA (reference sequence). CDR3 size: 15 residues. DNA of the CDR3: TGCAGTGCTCCACGATTGGGCGGCACTAATGAAAAACTGTTTTTT. Translation gives CSAPRLGGTNEKLFF.

J is TRBJ1-5 and V is TRBV7-9; 9 positions agree with TRBD1. The CDR3 consists of 19 residues. The ends lost 0 bases at V and 0 bases at J; junction bases unmatched: 9. CDR1 is SEHNR, CDR2 FQNEAQ, per germline (reference sequence). Here the CDR3 reads CASSLAPQGAGNSNQPQHF. The DNA of the CDR3 is TGTGCCAGCAGCTTAGCCCCACAGGGGGCCGGGAATAGCAATCAGCCCCAGCATTTT. Looking up the rest from reference TRBV7-9 and TRBJ1-5 gives the full variable domain: DTGVSQNPRHKITKRGQNVTFRCDPISEHNRLYWYRQTLGQGPEFLTYFQNEAQLEKSRLLSDRFSAERPKGSFSTLEIQRTEQGDSAMYLCASSLAPQGAGNSNQPQHFGDGTRLSIL.

This clonotype was seen a handful of times. The chain links TRBV2 to TRBJ2-5; weak D call: TRBD1 (6 bases). V was clipped by 7 bases and J by 2 bases, with 8 bases between them. Germline V gene lookup returns CDR1 SNHLY and CDR2 FYNNEI. The CDR3 extends over 12 amino acids. Here the CDR3 reads CASNREQETQYF. The CDR3 nucleotides are TGTGCCAGCAACAGGGAGCAAGAGACCCAGTACTTC. Complete variable domain (other parts from reference TRBV2 and TRBJ2-5): EPEVTQTPSHQVTQMGQEVILRCVPISNHLYFYWYRQILGQKVEFLVSFYNNEISEKSEIFDDQFSVERPDGSNFTLKIRSTKLEDSAMYFCASNREQETQYFGPGTRLLVL.

This clonotype was detected a few times. Compared with germline, one end of the junction differs, possibly owing to a read error. The chain is built from TRBV7-3 and TRBJ1-6, with a possible D match to TRBD1 (5 bases). In germline, CDR1 is SGHTA, CDR2 FQGTGA. The CDR3 covers 14 residues. Written as DNA, the CDR3 is TGTGCCAGCAGCGCTCCCGGGGCCAATTCGCCCCTCCACTTT. Translated, it gives CASSAPGANSPLHF.

The chain links TRBV5-1 to TRBJ1-2; 9 bases are shared with TRBD1. The CDR3 contains 14 residues. V lost 4 bases, J lost 3 bases, and 4 bases stayed unmatched. Germline CDR1 reads SGHRS; CDR2 reads YFSETQ. DNA of the CDR3: TGCGCCAGCAGCGGGGGACAGGGCGACTATGGCTACACCTTC. Translation gives CASSGGQGDYGYTF.

This clonotype was picked up a small number of times. This rearrangement joins TRBV6-5 to TRBJ1-2, with D perhaps TRBD1 (6 bases). CDR1 MNHEY and CDR2 SVGAGI come from the germline V gene. The CDR3 has 15 amino acids. V lost 1 base, J lost 3 bases, and 12 bases lay in between. The DNA of the CDR3 is TGTGCCAGCAGTTACTGGGGTGAGGGGGACTATGGCTACACCTTC. The encoded protein is CASSYWGEGDYGYTF.

The chain joins TRBV2 to TRBJ2-2; 13 bases line up with TRBD2. The J segment lost 3 bases and the V segment lost 2 bases, leaving 12 bases of the junction unmatched. CDR3 size: 20 residues. Germline CDR1 SNHLY, CDR2 FYNNEI. CDR3 DNA: TGTGCCAGCAGTGAATATCCCCCCAGACTAGCGGGAGGTGACACCGGGGAGCTGTTTTTT. Translated: CASSEYPPRLAGGDTGELFF.

This clonotype was detected a few times. This chain connects TRBV10-2 to TRBJ1-3; D ambiguous. V dropped 6 bases and J dropped 8 bases, with 8 bases sitting between them. Germline CDR1 is WSHSY and CDR2 is SAAADI. The CDR3 is 11 residues long. In DNA, the CDR3 is TGCGCCAGCAGCCCCGGTGACACCATATATTTT. Protein: CASSPGDTIYF.

V and J are TRBV19 and TRBJ1-3; no definite D call. The ends were cut back, 8 bases at V and 0 bases at J, with 17 bases in the middle. CDR3 length equals 16 residues. Germline lookup yields CDR1 LNHDA and CDR2 SQIVND (reference sequence). The CDR3 DNA sequence: TGTGCCAGTTCGTTAAGCGGACCGAGCTCTGGAAACACCATATATTTT. Its protein is CASSLSGPSSGNTIYF.

Of note for this clonotype: A junction end diverges from the germline sequence, so it may reflect a read error. This chain connects TRBV10-1 to TRBJ2-7; the D gene is possibly TRBD2 (5 bases). CDR3 size: 13 residues. Germline V gives CDR1 WNHNN, CDR2 SYGVQD (reference sequence). The CDR3 reads CASSYGGGYGQYF. The CDR3 DNA follows: TGCGCCAGCAGTTACGGAGGTGGCTACGGGCAGTACTTC.

As regards this clonotype: The germline gene is not matched at one end of the junction; a read error may be the cause. This chain links TRBV9 with TRBJ1-6; D call uncertain. Looked up from germline, CDR1 is SGDLS and CDR2 is YYNGEE. This CDR3 region has 13 residues. CDR3 DNA sequence: TGTGCCAGCAGCCACCCCTATACTTCACCCCTCCACTTT. Translating gives CASSHPYTSPLHF. The whole variable domain, filled in from reference TRBV9 and TRBJ1-6, reads DSGVTQTPKHLITATGQRVTLRCSPRSGDLSVYWYQQSLDQGLQFLIQYYNGEERAKGNILERFSAQQFPDLHSELNLSSLELGDSALYFCASSHPYTSPLHFGNGTRLTVT.

V is TRBV5-6 and J is TRBJ2-7; D gene uncertain. CDR3 length equals 15 residues. Germline loops: CDR1 SGHDT, CDR2 YYEEEE. The V end lost 0 bases, the J end lost 3 bases, and 13 bases lay between the germline ends. The CDR3 DNA is TGTGCCAGCAGCTTGGGCCTGCGCATGTACTACGAGCAGTACGTC. It yields the protein CASSLGLRMYYEQYV.

V usage is TRBV19 and J usage is TRBJ1-3; the D gene is possibly TRBD1 (6 bases). V lost 7 bases, J lost 0 bases, and 13 bases lay in between. The CDR3 has 15 amino acids. CDR1 is LNHDA, CDR2 SQIVND, per germline (reference sequence). The CDR3 coding sequence is TGTGCCAGTACGCAAAGGGGGAGCTCTGGAAACACCATATATTTT. This encodes CASTQRGSSGNTIYF.

The chain couples TRBV19 to TRBJ1-1; D ambiguous. This CDR3 is built from 13 residues. Trimming removed 8 bases from V and 4 bases from J, with 14 bases in between. CDR1 and CDR2 (germline): LNHDA, SQIVND (reference sequence). The CDR3 region has the DNA TGTGCCAGTCGATGGGCGGTGAGCACTGAAGCTTTCTTT. It is translated as CASRWAVSTEAFF.

The chain carries TRBV10-2 and TRBJ1-1, with a tentative D call TRBD1 (6 bases). The CDR3 consists of 15 residues. The V and J ends lost 1 base and 3 bases respectively, with 12 bases between them. Germline CDR1 and CDR2: WSHSY and SAAADI. Here the CDR3 reads CASSEYGTLDTEAFF. The CDR3 coding sequence is TGCGCCAGCAGTGAGTACGGGACACTAGACACTGAAGCTTTCTTT.

This clonotype was seen a few times. The chain couples TRBV24-1 to TRBJ2-2; 8 nucleotides line up with TRBD1. Germline lookup yields CDR1 KGHDR and CDR2 SFDVKD. The junction had 13 bases not matched to a gene; V was cut back by 5 bases and J by 6 bases. The CDR3 is made up of 17 amino acids. This CDR3 is CATSGETGAGGAGELFF. In DNA form, the CDR3 reads TGTGCCACCAGTGGAGAGACAGGGGCTGGAGGCGCCGGGGAGCTGTTTTTT.